The 10 T cell receptor beta chains listed next were all sequenced from one sample in a study of T cells in Graves' hyperthyroidism and ophthalmopathy. RNA transcripts provided the source from which TCR beta CDR3 regions were amplified. The primer set for the first-round RT-PCR of the TCR CDR3 was HTBI. TCRdb used MiXCR to reprocess the multiplex PCR reads, holding one entry per CDR3 protein. Among approximately 360,000 distinct CDR3 sequences listed, around a quarter were seen once. Source material: blood. The receptors stem from a middle-aged man with Graves' hyperthyroidism.

This clonotype was recorded at least ten times. This chain connects TRBV7-2 to TRBJ2-7, with D possibly TRBD2 on 5 matching bases. The CDR3 has 13 residues. Germline CDR1 is SGHTA and CDR2 is FQGNSA. Trimming removed 4 bases at V and 1 base at J, with 8 bases between. The CDR3 nucleotides are TGTGCCAGCAGCTCGAGGGAGTCCTACGAGCAGTACTTC. Translation: CASSSRESYEQYF.

This clonotype was observed a handful of times. This rearrangement joins TRBV29-1 to TRBJ1-1, with D tentatively TRBD1 (5 bases). The V end was cut by 5 bases, the J end by 5 bases, with 15 bases between. CDR3 length: 13 residues. Germline V lookup: CDR1 SQVTM, CDR2 ANQGSEA. The CDR3 spells CSVHGADGTEAFF. CDR3 nucleotide sequence: TGCAGCGTTCACGGGGCGGATGGAACTGAAGCTTTCTTT.

This clonotype has more than one count but fewer than ten. The chain has TRBV30 and TRBJ2-1, with a possible D match to TRBD1 (7 bases). The CDR3 contains 19 residues. Trimming cost V 0 bases and J 5 bases, with 26 bases left between them. The germline CDR1 and CDR2 sequences are GTSNPN and SVGIG (reference sequence). The CDR3 sequence: CAWSVNRGAGPGGHNEQFF. CDR3 nucleotide sequence: TGTGCCTGGAGTGTAAACAGGGGCGCGGGGCCTGGTGGACACAATGAGCAGTTCTTC.

This clonotype was picked up a small number of times. This chain connects TRBV29-1 to TRBJ1-4; 9 positions agree with TRBD1. Germline trimming cut 7 bases from V and 7 bases from J; bases unmatched to any gene: 10. CDR1 is SQVTM and CDR2 is ANQGSEA in the germline V gene. The CDR3 is made up of 14 amino acids. The CDR3 reads CSAGGGQGSEKLFF. CDR3 in DNA: TGCAGCGCCGGGGGGGGACAGGGCAGTGAAAAACTGTTTTTT.

A few counts support this clonotype. The chain has TRBV3-1 and TRBJ2-1; TRBD2 aligns across 11 bases. V gave up 4 bases and J gave up 6 bases; unmatched junction bases: 5. CDR1 is LGHDT and CDR2 is YNNKEL in the germline V gene (reference sequence). There are 15 residues in the CDR3. CDR3 sequence: CASSLSGRGVNEQFF. CDR3 nucleotides: TGTGCCAGCAGCCTTAGCGGGAGGGGTGTCAATGAGCAGTTCTTC.

V gene TRBV28 combines with J gene TRBJ1-5; 9 nucleotides agree with TRBD1. Germline CDR1 reads MDHEN; CDR2 reads SYDVKM. V shed 5 bases and J 2 bases; nucleotides not matched to a gene: 7. The CDR3 runs to 16 residues. The CDR3 here is CASSPVDRGGNQPQHF. CDR3 coding DNA: TGTGCCAGCAGTCCGGTGGACAGGGGAGGCAATCAGCCCCAGCATTTT.

There are a few counts of this clonotype. The gene calls are TRBV6-5 and TRBJ2-7; TRBD2 matches 9 bases. V was pared by 2 bases and J by 4 bases, with 3 bases of the junction left unmatched. Germline CDR1 and CDR2: MNHEY and SVGAGI. The CDR3 has 14 residues. The CDR3 spells CASSYPAGGYEQYF. DNA of the CDR3: TGTGCCAGCAGTTACCCCGCGGGAGGGTACGAGCAGTACTTC.

At least ten counts were recorded for this clonotype. The chain uses TRBV7-8 and TRBJ2-7, with D maybe TRBD1 (6 bases). The germline V gene has CDR1 SGHVS and CDR2 FQNEAQ. V lost 2 bases to trimming and J lost 4 bases, with 12 bases between them. The CDR3 is 14 residues long. The CDR3, as DNA: TGTGCCAGCAGCTTATTTGGACAGCAATACGAGCAGTACTTC. The encoded protein is CASSLFGQQYEQYF.

This clonotype has just a few counts. The chain couples TRBV7-3 to TRBJ2-3, with D uncertain. Per the germline V gene, CDR1 is SGHTA and CDR2 is FQGTGA. This CDR3 has 15 residues. With 4 bases removed from V and 5 bases from J, the gap between germline ends came to 16 bases. The CDR3 protein is CASSSGGLGLDTQYF. The DNA of the CDR3 is TGTGCCAGCAGCTCTGGCGGCTTAGGGCTAGATACGCAGTATTTT.

The gene calls are TRBV6-2 or TRBV6-3 and TRBJ2-2, with 10 bases matching TRBD2. Germline V gene lookup returns CDR1 MNHEY and CDR2 SVGEGT. J was trimmed by 0 bases and V by 0 bases; bases with no gene match: 1. The CDR3 runs to 17 residues. The CDR3 nucleotides read TGTGCCAGCAGTTACTCGCTAGCGGGAGCGAACACCGGGGAGCTGTTTTTT. Translated, it gives CASSYSLAGANTGELFF.